These 27 T cell receptor beta chains were all obtained from the same sample, sequenced in a study of chemoradiotherapy in HPV16-positive cancers. This table comes from immunoSEQ multiplex PCR, and its TCRdb copy is limited to in-frame clones, with some not included. The table shows some 19,000 clones, with more than 80% occurring only once. The sequenced sample was blood, obtained from a patient who underwent chemoradiotherapy. Source of these receptors: a human donor with HPV-associated anogenital cancer.

The J gene is TRBJ1-6, the V gene TRBV9, with 7 bases identical to TRBD1. The CDR3 extends over 16 amino acids. CDR1 and CDR2 from the germline V gene are SGDLS and YYNGEE. V gave up 4 bases and J gave up 5 bases; unmatched junction bases: 9. The CDR3 bases are TGTGCCAGCAGCCCGACAGGGCATGGCAATAATTCACCCCTCCACTTT. The encoded protein is CASSPTGHGNNSPLHF.

The chain employs TRBV6-5 and TRBJ2-5; D is uncertain. The CDR3 totals 11 residues. V shed 1 base and J shed 6 bases, with 3 bases lying between them. From germline, CDR1 is MNHEY and CDR2 SVGAGI. CDR3 DNA sequence: TGTGCCAGCAGTTACTTCCAGACCCAGTACTTC. This sequence encodes CASSYFQTQYF.

The count of this clone is one. This chain joins TRBV7-2 and TRBJ1-5; 10 bases line up with TRBD1. The germline CDR1 and CDR2 sequences are SGHTA and FQGNSA. The J segment lost 2 bases and the V segment lost 5 bases, leaving 3 bases of the junction unmatched. The CDR3 contains 15 residues. The CDR3 DNA reads TGTGCCAGCAGCACGGGGACAGGGGGCAATCAGCCCCAGCATTTT. Translating it yields CASSTGTGGNQPQHF. The variable domain in full, completed from reference TRBV7-2 and TRBJ1-5, reads GAGVSQSPSNKVTEKGKDVELRCDPISGHTALYWYRQSLGQGLEFLIYFQGNSAPDKSGLPSDRFSAERTGGSVSTLTIQRTQQEDSAVYLCASSTGTGGNQPQHFGDGTRLSIL.

In its sample, this clone was seen once. CDR3 in DNA: TGTGCCAGTCAGGGACTTCCAAGGAACGAGCAGTACTTC. The encoded protein is CASQGLPRNEQYF. The chain uses TRBV7-2 and TRBJ2-7, with D possibly TRBD2 on 6 matching bases. In germline, CDR1 is SGHTA, CDR2 FQGNSA. V lost 9 bases and J 5 bases, leaving 17 bases between the germline ends. This CDR3 has 13 amino acids. Together with reference TRBV7-2 and TRBJ2-7, the CDR3 gives the full variable domain: GAGVSQSPSNKVTEKGKDVELRCDPISGHTALYWYRQSLGQGLEFLIYFQGNSAPDKSGLPSDRFSAERTGGSVSTLTIQRTQQEDSAVYLCASQGLPRNEQYFGPGTRLTVT.

Turning to this clone: Different DNA sequences within this sample yield the same CDR3. This chain uses TRBV18 with TRBJ1-1, with D perhaps matching TRBD1 (5 bases). V lost 3 bases and J 0 bases, leaving 14 bases between the germline ends. Germline values: CDR1 KGHSH, CDR2 LQKENI. This CDR3 has 16 residues. Here the CDR3 DNA reads TGTGCCAGCTCACCCCAAACGGGGGAATTGAACACTGAAGCTTTCTTT. Protein product: CASSPQTGELNTEAFF.

The chain combines TRBV28 with TRBJ2-7; perhaps TRBD1 as D (6 bases). This CDR3 has 14 residues. Germline V gene sequence: CDR1 MDHEN, CDR2 SYDVKM. Deletions cut 4 bases from V and 2 bases from J, with 12 bases between. CDR3 in amino acids: CASSSDRGPYEQYF. CDR3 sequence (DNA): TGTGCCAGCAGTTCGGACAGAGGACCCTACGAGCAGTACTTC.

The J gene is TRBJ2-5, the V gene TRBV10-3; D possibly uses TRBD1 or TRBD2 (5 bases each). V lost 8 bases and J 3 bases, leaving 16 bases between the germline ends. The CDR3 is made up of 14 amino acids. The germline CDR1 and CDR2 sequences are ENHRY and SYGVKD. The CDR3: CAIGTGPLEETQYF. The DNA for the CDR3 is TGTGCCATCGGAACGGGGCCCCTGGAAGAGACCCAGTACTTC.

V gene TRBV25-1 combines with J gene TRBJ2-3; 10 bases line up with TRBD2. The CDR3 is made up of 18 amino acids. Germline values: CDR1 MGHDK, CDR2 SYGVNS. J was trimmed by 1 base and V by 3 bases; bases with no gene match: 10. The DNA of the CDR3 is TGTGCCAGCAGTGATCCAGCGGGGGGGCCTGTACGCACAGATACGCAGTATTTT. Protein: CASSDPAGGPVRTDTQYF. Using reference TRBV25-1 and TRBJ2-3 for the parts outside the CDR3, the full variable domain is EADIYQTPRYLVIGTGKKITLECSQTMGHDKMYWYQQDPGMELHLIHYSYGVNSTEKGDLSSESTVSRIRTEHFPLTLESARPSHTSQYLCASSDPAGGPVRTDTQYFGPGTRLTVL.

The sample holds one count of this clone. The genes are TRBV5-1 and TRBJ1-2, with D perhaps TRBD1 (5 bases). The CDR3 has 13 residues. V shed 0 bases and J shed 8 bases, with 11 bases lying between them. CDR1 is SGHRS, CDR2 YFSETQ, per germline. CDR3 amino acids: CASSLDGGGGYTF. The CDR3, as DNA: TGCGCCAGCAGCTTGGATGGGGGGGGAGGCTACACCTTC.

This clone was seen only once. The chain employs TRBV5-6 and TRBJ2-7; a weak D match, TRBD1 (5 bases). Germline loops: CDR1 SGHDT, CDR2 YYEEEE. Trimming pared 0 bases from V and 6 bases from J, leaving 13 bases between. This CDR3 is 14 amino acids long. This CDR3 is CASSLGQGGSEQYF. CDR3 bases: TGTGCCAGCAGCTTGGGGCAGGGTGGAAGCGAGCAGTACTTC.

This clone is medium-sized by share. V and J are TRBV7-6 and TRBJ2-7, with a weak D call TRBD1 (5 bases). CDR1 and CDR2 from the germline V gene are SGHVS and FNYEAQ. The CDR3 totals 14 residues. V shed 8 bases and J shed 5 bases, with 19 bases lying between them. CDR3 nucleotide sequence: TGTGCCAGCTCATTAACAGGAGAGTTGAACGAGCAGTACTTC. Protein sequence: CASSLTGELNEQYF.

This clone was recorded once. The CDR3 loop is CASSFTGTGENSPLHF. The DNA of the CDR3 is TGCGCCAGCAGCTTTACCGGGACAGGGGAAAATTCACCCCTCCACTTT. The V and J genes are TRBV5-1 and TRBJ1-6; TRBD1 agrees at 10 bases. The junction had 6 bases not matched to a gene; V was cut back by 2 bases and J by 7 bases. The CDR3 consists of 16 residues. CDR1 is SGHRS and CDR2 is YFSETQ in the germline V gene. Combining the CDR3 with reference TRBV5-1 and TRBJ1-6 gives the whole variable domain KAGVTQTPRYLIKTRGQQVTLSCSPISGHRSVSWYQQTPGQGLQFLFEYFSETQRNKGNFPGRFSGRQFSNSRSEMNVSTLELGDSALYLCASSFTGTGENSPLHFGNGTRLTVT.

Concerning this clone itself: In the same sample, other DNA sequences code for this CDR3. The chain carries TRBV7-3 and TRBJ2-3; 8 nucleotides match TRBD2. J was trimmed by 2 bases and V by 5 bases; bases with no gene match: 6. Germline values: CDR1 SGHTA, CDR2 FQGTGA. The CDR3 has 15 amino acids. CDR3 sequence reads: CASSPGGGPTDTQYF. DNA for the CDR3: TGTGCCAGCAGCCCCGGGGGGGGGCCCACAGATACGCAGTATTTT.

CDR3 amino acids: CASRATAGWSTEAFF. In DNA form, the CDR3 reads TGTGCCAGCAGGGCCACCGCGGGTTGGAGCACTGAAGCTTTCTTT. The rearrangement joins TRBV27 to TRBJ1-1; D gene ambiguous. Trimming shortened V by 6 bases and J by 4 bases, and 18 bases separated the two germline ends. CDR1 is MNHEY and CDR2 is SMNVEV in the germline V gene (reference sequence). The CDR3 contains 15 residues.

The chain combines TRBV20-1 with TRBJ2-7; D is possibly TRBD2 (5 bases). The CDR3 extends over 11 amino acids. V lost 7 bases and J 2 bases, leaving 9 bases between the germline ends. The germline V gene has CDR1 DFQATT and CDR2 SNEGSKA (reference sequence). This CDR3 reads CSVRETYEQYF. CDR3 nucleotide sequence: TGCAGTGTTCGGGAAACCTACGAGCAGTACTTC.

The chain is built from TRBV6-1 and TRBJ1-2; weak D call: TRBD1 (5 bases). The germline V gene encodes CDR1 MNHNS and CDR2 SASEGT. Trimming removed 2 bases at V and 5 bases at J, with 12 bases between. This CDR3 has 14 amino acids. The CDR3 DNA sequence: TGTGCCAGCAGTGAAATGGAGGGGTCGTATGGCTACACCTTC. Protein: CASSEMEGSYGYTF.

This clone appeared a single time. The chain links TRBV16 to TRBJ2-7; D might be TRBD1 (6 bases). V lost 1 base to trimming and J lost 2 bases, with 9 bases between them. Per germline, CDR1 KGHSY and CDR2 FQNENV. This CDR3 comprises 14 residues. The chain's CDR3 is CASSQFTGTYEQYF. In DNA, the CDR3 is TGTGCCAGCAGCCAATTTACAGGGACCTACGAGCAGTACTTC.

This chain joins TRBV6-1 and TRBJ2-7; the match to TRBD1 covers 10 bases. V was clipped by 8 bases and J by 2 bases; unmatched bases: 6. Per the germline V gene, CDR1 is MNHNS and CDR2 is SASEGT. This CDR3 comprises 14 residues. The CDR3 sequence: CASREGQGPYEQYF. CDR3 bases: TGTGCCAGCCGGGAGGGACAGGGGCCCTACGAGCAGTACTTC.

V and J are TRBV5-1 and TRBJ2-7, with 9 bases identical to TRBD2. This CDR3 has 17 residues. The V and J ends lost 4 bases and 5 bases, in that order; junction bases with no gene match: 16. CDR1 is SGHRS and CDR2 is YFSETQ in the germline V gene. CDR3 sequence reads: CASSPLGGGTSRHEQYF. The CDR3 DNA sequence: TGCGCCAGCAGCCCCCTAGGCGGGGGGACTAGCCGGCACGAGCAGTACTTC.

In this sample, this clone turned up once. The chain combines TRBV5-6 with TRBJ1-2; D remains unclear. The CDR3 has 13 residues. The V end lost 1 base, the J end lost 8 bases, and 12 bases lay between the germline ends. Per the germline V gene, CDR1 is SGHDT and CDR2 is YYEEEE. DNA for the CDR3: TGTGCCAGCAGCTTGTTGGCAGGAGGCGGCTACACCTTC. It yields the protein CASSLLAGGGYTF.

The chain recombines TRBV6-4 with TRBJ2-3; D is uncertain. V gave up 1 base and J gave up 2 bases, with 10 bases separating them. The CDR3 is made up of 15 amino acids. The V gene's germline CDR1 is MRHNA and CDR2 SNTAGT. CDR3 nucleotide sequence: TGTGCCAGCAGTGACTGGGGATCTCTCACAGATACGCAGTATTTT. Amino acid sequence: CASSDWGSLTDTQYF.

V gene TRBV6-1 combines with J gene TRBJ1-2; 9 positions match TRBD1. The germline gives CDR1 MNHNS, CDR2 SASEGT. V was pared by 3 bases and J by 7 bases, with 6 bases of the junction left unmatched. The CDR3 loop spans 14 amino acids. CDR3 sequence: CASSDPQGAGGYTF. DNA for the CDR3: TGTGCCAGCAGTGACCCACAGGGGGCTGGTGGCTACACCTTC.

The chain links TRBV19 to TRBJ2-7; D is unclear. Germline loops: CDR1 LNHDA, CDR2 SQIVND (reference sequence). Trimming cost V 1 base and J 0 bases, with 16 bases left between them. The CDR3 is made up of 17 amino acids. The CDR3 loop reads CASSIGYGDSSSYEQYF. The CDR3 DNA reads as TGTGCCAGTAGTATAGGGTATGGCGATTCAAGCTCCTACGAGCAGTACTTC.

This chain uses TRBV27 with TRBJ1-2; tentative D call: TRBD1 (5 bases). Germline V gene sequence: CDR1 MNHEY, CDR2 SMNVEV (reference sequence). The V end was cut by 6 bases, the J end by 8 bases, with 10 bases between. The CDR3 contains 11 residues. CDR3 nucleotides: TGTGCCAGCAGCCGTGGGGGAGGCTACACCTTC. It is translated as CASSRGGGYTF.

The chain couples TRBV27 to TRBJ2-7; D call uncertain. Per the germline V gene, CDR1 is MNHEY and CDR2 is SMNVEV (reference sequence). This CDR3 has 11 amino acids. V lost 8 bases to trimming and J lost 0 bases, with 5 bases between them. CDR3 amino acids: CASWSSYEQYF. The CDR3 nucleotides are TGTGCCAGCTGGAGCTCCTACGAGCAGTACTTC.

The chain links TRBV14 to TRBJ1-2; D gene unclear. The CDR3 has 15 amino acids. V was cut by 4 bases and J by 2 bases, with 14 bases left in between. In germline, CDR1 is SGHDN, CDR2 FVKESK. In DNA, the CDR3 is TGTGCCAGCAGCCTCATCCAGGACTGGAACTATGGCTACACCTTC. Amino acids: CASSLIQDWNYGYTF.

This clone has a handful of counts. The rearrangement links TRBV2 to TRBJ1-2; tentative D call: TRBD1 (5 bases). Trimming left V 4 bases short and J 5 bases short, with 17 bases between. This CDR3 comprises 15 residues. Germline V CDR1 and CDR2: SNHLY, FYNNEI. The CDR3 region is CASSGGPGGLYGYTF. CDR3 coding DNA: TGTGCCAGCAGTGGGGGACCCGGTGGTCTATATGGCTACACCTTC. The full variable domain, in which reference TRBV2 and TRBJ1-2 provide the parts outside the CDR3, is EPEVTQTPSHQVTQMGQEVILRCVPISNHLYFYWYRQILGQKVEFLVSFYNNEISEKSEIFDDQFSVERPDGSNFTLKIRSTKLEDSAMYFCASSGGPGGLYGYTFGSGTRLTVV.